This T cell receptor (beta chain) was recorded in a study of control samples from healthy donors and cancer patients. The repertoire was sequenced with immunoSEQ multiplex PCR; TCRdb's copy has only in-frame clones and lacks some. This table holds about 94,000 clones, approximately 90% found once. The source is a woman between 18 and 29 years old in good health. Sequenced: blood.

In DNA form, the CDR3 reads TGTGCCAGCGATTACAGGGGGCCCAGCTCCTACGAGCAGTACTTC. This codes for CASDYRGPSSYEQYF. This chain links TRBV6-5 with TRBJ2-7; 9 bases line up with TRBD1. The CDR3 totals 15 residues. V gave up 8 bases and J gave up 0 bases; unmatched junction bases: 8. The germline CDR1 and CDR2 sequences are MNHEY and SVGAGI.